The sequence of this T cell receptor beta chain was determined in a study of blood T cell repertoires in COVID-19. Study summary: Italy, Spain and the United States were the sources of the convalescent and acute COVID-19 samples.

In the original processing: Amplification of reference gene primers provided the estimated nucleated cell counts. Assay: immunoSEQ multiplex PCR; the TCRdb copy retains only in-frame clones and omits some. That table gives V, J and clone size, and the DNA gave D and trimming. The sample records 390,000 or so clones, roughly four fifths being singletons. V was shortened by 1 base and J by 6 bases, with 12 bases between the two germline ends. The CDR3 is 14 residues long. Germline values: CDR1 SGHTA, CDR2 FQGNSA. The J gene is TRBJ1-2, the V gene TRBV7-2, with no clear D. The sample consisted of PBMCs or T cells enriched from blood (not recorded which). This TCR was recovered from a woman in her forties or fifties who had recovered from COVID-19. As DNA, the CDR3 is TGTGCCAGCAGCTTAGGACGGTTCCAGGATGGCTACACCTTC. Amino acids: CASSLGRFQDGYTF.